Shown below are 21 T cell receptor beta chains from a single sample sequenced in a study of blood T cell repertoires in COVID-19. Generated by immunoSEQ multiplex PCR, the TCRdb table keeps only in-frame clones and is missing some. Of over 200,000 clones in the sample, roughly 87% were seen once. The specimen was peripheral blood. The receptors come from a man between 35 and 55 years old with active or convalescent COVID-19.

The rearrangement links TRBV19 to TRBJ1-1, with D hard to call. There are 15 residues in the CDR3. The germline V and J ends were trimmed by 5 bases and 1 base, with 14 bases remaining between them. Per the germline V gene, CDR1 is LNHDA and CDR2 is SQIVND (reference sequence). The CDR3 reads CASSLNGQPNTEAFF. CDR3 sequence (DNA): TGTGCCAGTAGTCTAAATGGGCAGCCGAACACTGAAGCTTTCTTT.

The genes are TRBV28 and TRBJ1-1; D is possibly TRBD1 (6 bases). Trimming shortened V by 2 bases and J by 1 base, and 11 bases separated the two germline ends. CDR3 length: 15 amino acids. Germline V lookup: CDR1 MDHEN, CDR2 SYDVKM. CDR3: CASSLAPGANTEAFF. The CDR3 nucleotides are TGTGCCAGCAGTTTAGCCCCAGGGGCGAACACTGAAGCTTTCTTT.

The rearrangement joins TRBV4-1 to TRBJ2-5; 10 bases are a match to TRBD2. V lost 4 bases, J lost 5 bases, and 19 bases stayed unmatched. Per germline, CDR1 MGHRA and CDR2 YSYEKL. The CDR3 has 19 amino acids. DNA for the CDR3: TGCGCCAGCAGCCGAGAAAATCTAATTAGCGGGGGGCCAAGGGAGACCCAGTACTTC. Its translation is CASSRENLISGGPRETQYF.

This sequence joins TRBV13 and TRBJ2-1, with unresolved D. V was cut by 6 bases and J by 5 bases, with 11 bases left in between. Germline V gene sequence: CDR1 PRHDT, CDR2 FYEKMQ (reference sequence). This CDR3 is built from 13 residues. CDR3 loop: CASSLIPDNEQFF. The DNA for the CDR3 is TGTGCCAGCAGTCTTATTCCGGACAATGAGCAGTTCTTC.

The chain joins TRBV28 to TRBJ1-4; 7 bases match TRBD1. Germline-derived CDR1 and CDR2 are MDHEN and SYDVKM. The CDR3 is made up of 18 amino acids. Germline trimming cut 4 bases from V and 6 bases from J; bases unmatched to any gene: 17. DNA of the CDR3: TGTGCCAGCAGTTCCTACCAAATCGGGGACAGAGAATATGAAAAACTGTTTTTT. Translating it yields CASSSYQIGDREYEKLFF.

V gene TRBV19 combines with J gene TRBJ1-2; a possible D gene is TRBD1 (6 bases). Between the trimmed V and J ends, which lost 3 bases and 5 bases, there was a span of 16 bases. Germline V lookup: CDR1 LNHDA, CDR2 SQIVND (reference sequence). This CDR3 has 15 residues. The CDR3 is CASSIQYDGQYGYTF. The CDR3 bases are TGTGCCAGTAGTATTCAGTATGACGGACAGTATGGCTACACCTTC.

The rearrangement uses TRBV7-2 and TRBJ1-1; unclear D gene. V was shortened by 5 bases and J by 7 bases, with 8 bases between the two germline ends. Germline CDR1 is SGHTA and CDR2 is FQGNSA. This CDR3 spans 11 amino acids. The CDR3 DNA sequence: TGTGCCAGCAGCCGACATGTTGAAGCTTTCTTT. Translation gives CASSRHVEAFF.

The chain couples TRBV28 to TRBJ1-3; 7 bases match TRBD1. There are 17 residues in the CDR3. Germline CDR1 is MDHEN and CDR2 is SYDVKM. After removal of 5 bases from V and 0 bases from J, the junction contained 10 bases not matched to a gene. DNA of the CDR3: TGTGCCAGCAGTATCGGACACAGGGGCTTCTCTGGAAACACCATATATTTT. Residues: CASSIGHRGFSGNTIYF.

The V call is TRBV5-5, the J call TRBJ2-7, with D maybe TRBD1 (6 bases). Germline lookup yields CDR1 SGHKS and CDR2 YYEKEE (reference sequence). The CDR3 runs 16 residues. V was shortened by 0 bases and J by 6 bases, with 19 bases between the two germline ends. The CDR3 loop reads CASSLGGHLQGGEQYF. The CDR3 DNA sequence: TGTGCCAGCAGCTTGGGGGGACATCTCCAAGGGGGCGAGCAGTACTTC.

The V and J genes are TRBV5-1 and TRBJ1-1, with a weak D call TRBD1 (5 bases). Germline V gene lookup returns CDR1 SGHRS and CDR2 YFSETQ. Trimming pared 0 bases from V and 10 bases from J, leaving 22 bases between. CDR3 length: 16 amino acids. For the CDR3, the DNA is TGCGCCAGCAGCTTGGCTGGGGCGCGGATACTGTCGGGAGCTTTCTTT. Translating it yields CASSLAGARILSGAFF. Looking up the rest from reference TRBV5-1 and TRBJ1-1 gives the full variable domain: KAGVTQTPRYLIKTRGQQVTLSCSPISGHRSVSWYQQTPGQGLQFLFEYFSETQRNKGNFPGRFSGRQFSNSRSEMNVSTLELGDSALYLCASSLAGARILSGAFFGQGTRLTVV.

CDR3 in DNA: TGTGCCAGCAGCGTAGATCCCGGGTACGAGCAGTACTTC. Residues: CASSVDPGYEQYF. The gene calls are TRBV9 and TRBJ2-7; D uncertain. V was shortened by 0 bases and J by 4 bases, with 8 bases between the two germline ends. The germline V gene has CDR1 SGDLS and CDR2 YYNGEE. The CDR3 is 13 amino acids. Complete variable domain (other parts from reference TRBV9 and TRBJ2-7): DSGVTQTPKHLITATGQRVTLRCSPRSGDLSVYWYQQSLDQGLQFLIQYYNGEERAKGNILERFSAQQFPDLHSELNLSSLELGDSALYFCASSVDPGYEQYFGPGTRLTVT.

This chain joins TRBV6-6 and TRBJ1-5; 11 positions match TRBD1. The V and J ends lost 5 bases and 11 bases, in that order; junction bases with no gene match: 5. The CDR3 loop spans 13 amino acids. Germline CDR1 and CDR2: MNHNY and SVGAGI (reference sequence). The CDR3 DNA reads as TGTGCCAGCAGTGGTGGGACAGGGGGGGCCCAGCATTTT. Amino acid sequence: CASSGGTGGAQHF.

This clone has just a few counts. The chain combines TRBV15 with TRBJ1-6, with 9 bases aligning to TRBD1. With V trimmed by 1 base and J by 8 bases, 3 bases remained unmatched. Looked up from germline, CDR1 is LNHNV and CDR2 is YYDKDF (reference sequence). The CDR3 has 15 residues. CDR3 region: CATSRAGQGHSPLHF. The CDR3 coding sequence is TGTGCCACCAGCAGAGCGGGACAGGGCCATTCACCCCTCCACTTT.

This chain connects TRBV5-5 to TRBJ1-4; 7 bases are a match to TRBD1. The CDR3 sequence is 17 residues long. The ends lost 3 bases at V and 4 bases at J; junction bases unmatched: 12. Germline CDR1 SGHKS, CDR2 YYEKEE (reference sequence). For the CDR3, the DNA is TGTGCCAGCAGCTCGAGGGACAGATTAAAATTTAATGAAAAACTGTTTTTT. Amino acids: CASSSRDRLKFNEKLFF.

This rearrangement joins TRBV2 to TRBJ1-2, with D tentatively TRBD1 (5 bases). The V and J ends lost 3 bases and 4 bases respectively, with 9 bases between them. The germline CDR1 and CDR2 sequences are SNHLY and FYNNEI. The CDR3 is made up of 13 amino acids. CDR3 DNA: TGTGCCAGCAGTGAGAGACAGAGCTATGGCTACACCTTC. Amino acid sequence: CASSERQSYGYTF. The full variable domain, with the rest looked up from reference TRBV2 and TRBJ1-2, is EPEVTQTPSHQVTQMGQEVILRCVPISNHLYFYWYRQILGQKVEFLVSFYNNEISEKSEIFDDQFSVERPDGSNFTLKIRSTKLEDSAMYFCASSERQSYGYTFGSGTRLTVV.

V and J are TRBV9 and TRBJ2-5; 9 bases line up with TRBD1. CDR1 and CDR2 from the germline V gene are SGDLS and YYNGEE. J lost 4 bases, V lost 3 bases, and 4 bases had no gene match. The CDR3 is 14 amino acids. The CDR3 sequence is CASSGRTGAETQYF. The CDR3 bases are TGTGCCAGCAGCGGAAGGACAGGGGCAGAGACCCAGTACTTC.

The chain recombines TRBV6-5 with TRBJ1-6, with 11 bases matching TRBD1. The CDR3 is 16 residues long. CDR1 and CDR2 (germline): MNHEY, SVGAGI. The J segment lost 10 bases and the V segment lost 4 bases, leaving 9 bases of the junction unmatched. This chain's CDR3 is CASSFFTGTGGSPLHF. The CDR3 region has the DNA TGTGCCAGCAGTTTCTTTACCGGGACAGGGGGATCACCCCTCCACTTT.

The CDR3 is CASSSLGWEAAEETQYF. DNA for the CDR3: TGTGCCAGCAGCTCCCTGGGGTGGGAAGCGGCGGAAGAGACCCAGTACTTC. The rearrangement links TRBV7-2 to TRBJ2-5, with a tentative D call TRBD2 (5 bases). V lost 4 bases and J lost 3, with 21 bases in between. The CDR3 is made up of 17 amino acids. Germline V gene data show CDR1 as SGHTA and CDR2 as FQGNSA.

V and J are TRBV7-6 and TRBJ1-1; D is ambiguous. Germline V gene sequence: CDR1 SGHVS, CDR2 FNYEAQ. V lost 2 bases, J lost 1 base, and 11 bases lay in between. The CDR3 has 15 amino acids. This CDR3 reads CASSLTARQNTEAFF. In DNA form, the CDR3 reads TGTGCCAGCAGCTTAACGGCACGACAGAACACTGAAGCTTTCTTT.

The V call is TRBV2, the J call TRBJ2-1; TRBD2 aligns across 16 bases. The CDR3 runs to 20 residues. The ends lost 7 bases at V and 0 bases at J; junction bases unmatched: 12. The V gene's germline CDR1 is SNHLY and CDR2 FYNNEI. The CDR3 DNA reads TGTGCCAGCATAACCTCGGGGACTAGCGGGGGGGCTAGCTCCTACAATGAGCAGTTCTTC. Its protein product is CASITSGTSGGASSYNEQFF.

This chain connects TRBV28 to TRBJ1-2, with 7 bases matching TRBD1. CDR1 is MDHEN and CDR2 is SYDVKM in the germline V gene. Losses at the gene ends were 5 bases for V and 3 bases for J; bases not matched to a gene: 3. The CDR3 runs 13 residues. Here the CDR3 reads CASSPTGDYGYTF. The CDR3 DNA sequence: TGTGCCAGCAGTCCTACAGGGGACTATGGCTACACCTTC.